This T cell receptor (beta chain) was observed in a study of regulatory T cells in long-lasting Graves disease. Time point here: newly diagnosed GD, antithyroid drugs for less than 3 months. PBMC-derived RNA was used for the TCR library. This clonotype has a count of ten or more. CDR3 length: 16 residues. V was cut by 4 bases and J by 0 bases, with 14 bases left in between. According to the study, TCR beta libraries were built with iRepertoire HTBI primers and CDR3-region Arm-PCR. Using its own MiXCR run on the multiplex PCR reads, TCRdb lists one record per CDR3 protein. The sample lists hundreds of thousands of distinct CDR3 sequences, around 15% occurring once. These data are also associated with another study on T cells in Graves' hyperthyroidism and ophthalmopathy.

This sequence originates from a man aged 35 to 55 with Graves disease. The gene calls are TRBV12-3 or TRBV12-4 and TRBJ2-3; no firm D call. Here the sequenced sample was peripheral blood mononuclear cells (PBMCs), taken at new diagnosis, from a patient treated with antithyroid drugs. Here the CDR3 reads CASSSGRRTSTDTQYF. CDR3 DNA: TGTGCCAGCAGTTCTGGGCGGCGAACGAGCACAGATACGCAGTATTTT.